In this sample, the clone carrying this T cell receptor beta chain turned up a few times. Its antigen is currently unknown. V was cut by 4 bases and J by 3 bases, with 17 bases left in between. CDR1 and CDR2 from the germline V gene are SGHKS and YYEKEE (reference sequence). This CDR3 region has 15 residues. From the 5' RACE reads, TCRdb called clonotypes with MiXCR, one entry per CDR3 protein. The sample has about 530,000 distinct CDR3 sequences; 15% are singletons. This entry comes from a study of identical twins. Study-wide results and caveats: Compared with unrelated sharing, twin-shared out-of-frame alpha sequences had more low-probability sequences.

This sample was also put to use in a study of yellow fever vaccine responses in identical twins.

Sequencing was carried out using CD4+ T cells sorted from blood. This TCR was sampled from a woman aged 18 to 35 in good health. V and J are TRBV5-5 and TRBJ2-7; D remains unclear. CDR3 bases: TGTGCCAGCAGCCTCCGCCAATTTGGGTACTACGAGCAGTACTTC. This codes for CASSLRQFGYYEQYF.